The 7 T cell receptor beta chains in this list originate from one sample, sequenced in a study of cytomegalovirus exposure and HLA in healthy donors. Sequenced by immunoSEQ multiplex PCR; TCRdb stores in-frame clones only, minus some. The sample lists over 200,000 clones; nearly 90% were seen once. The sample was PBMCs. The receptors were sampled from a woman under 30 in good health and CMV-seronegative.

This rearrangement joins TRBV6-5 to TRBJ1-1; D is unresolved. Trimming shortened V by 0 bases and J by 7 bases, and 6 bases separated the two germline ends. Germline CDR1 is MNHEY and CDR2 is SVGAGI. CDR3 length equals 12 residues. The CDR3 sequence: CASSYSRDEAFF. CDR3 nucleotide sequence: TGTGCCAGCAGTTACTCAAGAGATGAAGCTTTCTTT.

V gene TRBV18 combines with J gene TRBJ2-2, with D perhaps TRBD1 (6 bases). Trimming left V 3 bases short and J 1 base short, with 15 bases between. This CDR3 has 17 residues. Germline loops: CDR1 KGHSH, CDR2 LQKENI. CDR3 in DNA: TGTGCCAGCTCACCTACTTGGGGGCTCCAGAACACCGGGGAGCTGTTTTTT. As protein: CASSPTWGLQNTGELFF.

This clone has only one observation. CDR3 sequence: CASSRGSGETQYF. CDR3 sequence (DNA): TGCGCCAGCAGCCGCGGTAGCGGAGAGACCCAGTACTTC. This chain uses TRBV4-3 with TRBJ2-5, with a weak D call TRBD2 (6 bases). This CDR3 contains 13 residues. Germline V gives CDR1 LGHNA, CDR2 YSLEER. V gave up 4 bases and J gave up 4 bases, with 10 bases separating them.

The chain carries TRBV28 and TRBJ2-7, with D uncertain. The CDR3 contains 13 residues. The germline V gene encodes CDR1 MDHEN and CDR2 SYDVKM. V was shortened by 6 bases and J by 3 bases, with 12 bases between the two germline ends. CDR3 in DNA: TGTGCCAGCAGCTACGCTAGGCGCTACGAGCAGTACTTC. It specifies CASSYARRYEQYF.

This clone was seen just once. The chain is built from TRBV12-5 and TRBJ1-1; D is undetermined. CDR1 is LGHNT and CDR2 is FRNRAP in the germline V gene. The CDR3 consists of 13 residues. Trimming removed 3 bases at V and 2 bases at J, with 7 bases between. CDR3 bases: TGTGCTAGTGGTTTATCAGGAAACACTGAAGCTTTCTTT. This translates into CASGLSGNTEAFF.

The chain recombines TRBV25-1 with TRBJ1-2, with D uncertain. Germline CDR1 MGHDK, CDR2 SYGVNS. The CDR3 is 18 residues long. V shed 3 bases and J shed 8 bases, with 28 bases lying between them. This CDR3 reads CASSDTAHTRSRAGGYTF. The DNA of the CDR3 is TGTGCCAGCAGTGATACAGCCCACACTAGATCCCGGGCAGGCGGCTACACCTTC.

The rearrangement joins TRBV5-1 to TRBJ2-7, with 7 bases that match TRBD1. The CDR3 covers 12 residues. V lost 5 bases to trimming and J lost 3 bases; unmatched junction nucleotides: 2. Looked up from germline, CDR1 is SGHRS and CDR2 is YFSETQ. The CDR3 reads CASRQGVYEQYF. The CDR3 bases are TGCGCCAGCAGGCAGGGGGTCTACGAGCAGTACTTC.